Listed here is a single T cell receptor beta chain. As yet, its antigen is unknown. The entry originates in a study of response to subunit inactivated influenza vaccine. Germline-derived CDR1 and CDR2 are SNHLY and FYNNEI. Trimming took 6 bases from V and 3 from J; bases not matched to a gene: 7. The CDR3 consists of 15 residues. General observations from the study: The authors put forward the suggestion that each seasonal influenza vaccination may bring in only a limited number of new T cells.

TCRdb independently ran MiXCR on the RT-PCR reads; one entry per CDR3 protein. The data hold fewer than 550,000 distinct CDR3 sequences, with roughly 25% observed a single time. This specimen consisted of CD4+ T cells sorted from PBMCs, obtained 4 to 6 days after vaccination. The chain employs TRBV2 and TRBJ2-7; TRBD1 aligns across 11 bases. The TCR sequence derives from a man aged 45-65 years who received an inactivated influenza vaccine. The CDR3 region is CASRPGQGVLYEQYF. CDR3 DNA sequence: TGTGCCAGCAGACCGGGACAGGGGGTACTCTACGAGCAGTACTTC.